Below are 10 T cell receptor beta chains sequenced from a single sample in a study of CD8 T cells in ankylosing spondylitis. In TCRdb, the 5' RACE reads were re-called with MiXCR into one record per CDR3 protein. The sample contains approximately 200,000 distinct CDR3 sequences, 10% to 15% of which appear only once. The sample consisted of blood, either unsorted or a sorted T cell fraction (not recorded which). The receptors shown here come from a female donor with ankylosing spondylitis or in good health (not recorded which).

This clonotype was seen at least ten times. V is TRBV20-1 and J is TRBJ2-3; a possible D gene is TRBD2 (5 bases). Germline V CDR1 and CDR2: DFQATT, SNEGSKA (reference sequence). The CDR3 covers 14 residues. Trimming left V 0 bases short and J 2 bases short, with 9 bases between. The CDR3 protein is CSARDQRATDTQYF. The CDR3 nucleotides are TGCAGTGCTAGAGATCAGAGGGCCACAGATACGCAGTATTTT.

This clonotype was counted at least ten times. The chain joins TRBV6-1 to TRBJ1-4; TRBD1 aligns across 10 bases. Trimming took 6 bases from V and 7 from J; bases not matched to a gene: 5. Looked up from germline, CDR1 is MNHNS and CDR2 is SASEGT. The CDR3 runs 14 residues. The CDR3 protein is CASSPGTGAEKLFF. Here the CDR3 DNA reads TGTGCCAGCAGCCCCGGGACAGGGGCTGAAAAACTGTTTTTT.

This clonotype was picked up many times. The chain links TRBV5-1 to TRBJ2-3; either TRBD1 or TRBD2 may fit D (5 bases each). Germline-derived CDR1 and CDR2 are SGHRS and YFSETQ. The CDR3 extends over 15 amino acids. Deletions cut 5 bases from V and 0 bases from J, with 13 bases between. CDR3 bases: TGCGCCAGCAGTATGGGACGGGGAAGCACAGATACGCAGTATTTT. Its translation: CASSMGRGSTDTQYF.

The chain uses TRBV20-1 and TRBJ2-7; the D call may be TRBD1 or TRBD2 (5 bases each). The CDR3 loop spans 14 amino acids. Germline-derived CDR1 and CDR2 are DFQATT and SNEGSKA (reference sequence). V lost 0 bases, J lost 2 bases, and 11 bases lay in between. The CDR3 loop reads CSARDIQGPYEQYF. The CDR3 DNA sequence: TGCAGTGCTAGAGATATTCAGGGACCCTACGAGCAGTACTTC.

The V call is TRBV5-1, the J call TRBJ1-3; weak D call: TRBD1 (5 bases). Germline loops: CDR1 SGHRS, CDR2 YFSETQ. CDR3 length: 13 residues. V lost 6 bases to trimming and J lost 2 bases, with 9 bases between them. CDR3 sequence: CASTEGTGNTIYF. Written as DNA, the CDR3 is TGCGCCAGCACGGAGGGGACTGGAAACACCATATATTTT. The whole variable domain, filled in from reference TRBV5-1 and TRBJ1-3, reads KAGVTQTPRYLIKTRGQQVTLSCSPISGHRSVSWYQQTPGQGLQFLFEYFSETQRNKGNFPGRFSGRQFSNSRSEMNVSTLELGDSALYLCASTEGTGNTIYFGEGSWLTVV.

Ten or more counts support this clonotype. This chain links TRBV12-3 or TRBV12-4 with TRBJ1-6; D remains ambiguous. V shed 5 bases and J shed 5 bases, with 10 bases lying between them. This CDR3 spans 14 amino acids. DNA of the CDR3: TGTGCCAGCAGTCCACAGCCGAATAATTCACCCCTCCACTTT. Translated: CASSPQPNNSPLHF.

This clonotype has at least ten counts. V gene TRBV24-1 combines with J gene TRBJ1-5; D is unresolved. The CDR3 length is 14 residues. Trimming removed 3 bases at V and 4 bases at J, with 9 bases between. Looked up from germline, CDR1 is KGHDR and CDR2 is SFDVKD. As DNA, the CDR3 is TGTGCCACCAGTGATGAAGGGTGGAATCAGCCCCAGCATTTT. Its protein product is CATSDEGWNQPQHF.

This clonotype was observed many times. The genes are TRBV6-5 and TRBJ2-3; D perhaps matches TRBD2 (6 bases). CDR1 and CDR2 from the germline V gene are MNHEY and SVGAGI. This CDR3 spans 15 amino acids. V lost 2 bases and J 4 bases, leaving 13 bases between the germline ends. The DNA for the CDR3 is TGTGCCAGCAGTTACGGCGGGATGGGAGCAGATACGCAGTATTTT. Its translation is CASSYGGMGADTQYF.

This sequence joins TRBV24-1 and TRBJ2-3, with 7 bases matching TRBD2. CDR3 length: 18 residues. CDR1 and CDR2 (germline): KGHDR, SFDVKD. The junction had 12 bases not matched to a gene; V was cut back by 3 bases and J by 1 base. The CDR3 nucleotides read TGTGCCACCAGTGATGTCCGGACTAAGCGGGAACGCACAGATACGCAGTATTTT. Protein: CATSDVRTKRERTDTQYF.

A few counts support this clonotype. The chain recombines TRBV7-9 with TRBJ2-1; D uncertain. The CDR3 consists of 15 residues. Germline V gene lookup returns CDR1 SEHNR and CDR2 FQNEAQ (reference sequence). The germline V and J ends were trimmed by 0 bases and 6 bases, with 12 bases remaining between them. The DNA of the CDR3 is TGTGCCAGCAGCTTAGCTCGAGGAGACCCCAATGAGCAGTTCTTC. Amino acid sequence: CASSLARGDPNEQFF.